The present T cell receptor (beta chain) was sequenced within a study of identifying expanded T cells in peripheral blood. Study-wide results and caveats: Two-week clone count variance significantly increased as total template count grew.

As for this clone: Its antigen is still unknown.

The V gene's germline CDR1 is SGHTA and CDR2 FQGNSA. CDR3 length equals 16 residues. J was trimmed by 11 bases and V by 5 bases; bases with no gene match: 16. Profiling relied on immunoSEQ multiplex PCR, and the TCRdb table lists in-frame clones only, not all of them. Here the sample spans 100,000 to 150,000 clones, around four fifths being singletons. Sequencing used blood. The source of this sequence is a person between 18 and 75 years old in good health. The chain links TRBV7-2 to TRBJ2-2; 8 bases line up with TRBD1. In nucleotides, the CDR3 is TGTGCCAGCAGCCGAGACAGGGGCGGCGGACGCGGTGAGCTGTTTTTT. This codes for CASSRDRGGGRGELFF.